Each of the 18 T cell receptor beta chains below was sequenced from the same sample in a study of technical replicates of blood from several donors. Clones were read by immunoSEQ multiplex PCR, and TCRdb kept only the in-frame ones, dropping some. The sample lists over 15,000 clones, 80% to 90% occurring once. Sample: PBMCs. Receptors originate from a human donor in good health.

The chain employs TRBV5-1 and TRBJ2-3; tentatively, D is TRBD2 (6 bases). V was trimmed by 5 bases and J by 1 base, leaving 11 bases between them. Germline assignment: CDR1 SGHRS and CDR2 YFSETQ. This CDR3 has 14 amino acids. The DNA of the CDR3 is TGCGCCAGCAGTCGAGGAGGGGGCACAGATACGCAGTATTTT. Translation: CASSRGGGTDTQYF. Full variable domain (missing parts from reference TRBV5-1 and TRBJ2-3): KAGVTQTPRYLIKTRGQQVTLSCSPISGHRSVSWYQQTPGQGLQFLFEYFSETQRNKGNFPGRFSGRQFSNSRSEMNVSTLELGDSALYLCASSRGGGTDTQYFGPGTRLTVL.

The V and J genes are TRBV4-1 and TRBJ1-3; D gene unclear. V was cut by 0 bases and J by 0 bases, with 18 bases left in between. The V gene's germline CDR1 is MGHRA and CDR2 YSYEKL. CDR3 length: 19 residues. CDR3 in amino acids: CASSQDRMRFGSSGNTIYF. CDR3 sequence (DNA): TGCGCCAGCAGCCAAGACCGGATGAGGTTCGGATCCTCTGGAAACACCATATATTTT.

CDR3 DNA: TGTGCCAGCAGCCCACGGGACAGGAGCTACGAGCAGTACTTC. Translated, it gives CASSPRDRSYEQYF. The gene calls are TRBV5-4 and TRBJ2-7; 8 positions agree with TRBD1. Losses at the gene ends were 4 bases for V and 3 bases for J; bases not matched to a gene: 6. This CDR3 is built from 14 residues. The germline CDR1 and CDR2 sequences are SGHNT and YYREEE (reference sequence). Variable domain in full (rest from reference TRBV5-4 and TRBJ2-7): ETGVTQSPTHLIKTRGQQVTLRCSSQSGHNTVSWYQQALGQGPQFIFQYYREEENGRGNFPPRFSGLQFPNYSSELNVNALELDDSALYLCASSPRDRSYEQYFGPGTRLTVT.

Written as DNA, the CDR3 is TGTGCCAGCAGCTTAGCCCCAGGGGTCAATGAGCAGTTCTTC. Its protein product is CASSLAPGVNEQFF. The rearrangement uses TRBV13 and TRBJ2-1, with D possibly matching TRBD1 (6 bases). The V gene lost 1 base and the J gene lost 6 bases, with 10 bases spanning the gap. CDR3 length: 14 amino acids. Germline CDR1 reads PRHDT; CDR2 reads FYEKMQ (reference sequence).

V gene TRBV7-8 combines with J gene TRBJ2-1; 9 nucleotides match TRBD1. J gave up 3 bases and V 5 bases, and 8 bases lay outside the gene matches. The CDR3 covers 16 residues. Germline V lookup: CDR1 SGHVS, CDR2 FQNEAQ. The DNA for the CDR3 is TGTGCCAGCAGCCTGCACCGGGACAGGGACTACAATGAGCAGTTCTTC. As protein: CASSLHRDRDYNEQFF.

This chain joins TRBV2 and TRBJ1-2; TRBD1 matches 9 bases. Unmatched junction bases numbered 12, after V lost 5 bases and J lost 8 bases. CDR3 length: 15 residues. Germline values: CDR1 SNHLY, CDR2 FYNNEI. CDR3 sequence: CASSYTTGQGSGYTF. CDR3 DNA: TGTGCCAGCAGTTATACGACGGGACAGGGATCCGGCTACACCTTC. Full variable domain (rest looked up from reference TRBV2 and TRBJ1-2): EPEVTQTPSHQVTQMGQEVILRCVPISNHLYFYWYRQILGQKVEFLVSFYNNEISEKSEIFDDQFSVERPDGSNFTLKIRSTKLEDSAMYFCASSYTTGQGSGYTFGSGTRLTVV.

The chain has TRBV5-1 and TRBJ2-7; 13 nucleotides align to TRBD2. CDR3 size: 15 residues. J lost 11 bases, V lost 3 bases, and 11 bases had no gene match. Germline CDR1 SGHRS, CDR2 YFSETQ. The CDR3 spells CASSYTPGLAGMEYF. In DNA form, the CDR3 reads TGCGCCAGCAGCTATACTCCGGGACTAGCGGGAATGGAGTACTTC.

V is TRBV6-6 and J is TRBJ2-7, with D possibly TRBD1 on 5 matching bases. The germline V gene encodes CDR1 MNHNY and CDR2 SVGAGI (reference sequence). Trimming removed 5 bases from V and 3 bases from J, with 8 bases in between. This CDR3 contains 12 residues. The CDR3 protein is CASSPRDYEQYF. The DNA for the CDR3 is TGTGCCAGCAGTCCCAGGGACTACGAGCAGTACTTC.

The chain carries TRBV9 and TRBJ2-5, with 7 positions matching TRBD1. This CDR3 is 14 amino acids long. Trimming took 0 bases from V and 9 from J; bases not matched to a gene: 8. Germline V lookup: CDR1 SGDLS, CDR2 YYNGEE. CDR3 bases: TGTGCCAGCAGCGTAGACGAGGGGGCGCGACCCCAGTACTTC. It encodes CASSVDEGARPQYF. The complete variable domain, with remaining parts taken from reference TRBV9 and TRBJ2-5, reads DSGVTQTPKHLITATGQRVTLRCSPRSGDLSVYWYQQSLDQGLQFLIQYYNGEERAKGNILERFSAQQFPDLHSELNLSSLELGDSALYFCASSVDEGARPQYFGPGTRLLVL.

This rearrangement joins TRBV5-1 to TRBJ2-2, with a weak D call TRBD1 (5 bases). Trimming pared 0 bases from V and 6 bases from J, leaving 12 bases between. The CDR3 runs 15 residues. The germline V gene has CDR1 SGHRS and CDR2 YFSETQ. This chain's CDR3 is CASSLAAGHSGELFF. The CDR3 nucleotides are TGCGCCAGCAGCTTGGCGGCAGGGCATTCCGGGGAGCTGTTTTTT.

The J gene is TRBJ1-2, the V gene TRBV29-1; unclear D gene. Trimming took off 5 bases at V and 2 bases at J, with 15 bases between the two ends. Germline V gives CDR1 SQVTM, CDR2 ANQGSEA. The CDR3 contains 14 residues. The CDR3 reads CSVPNSFRNYGYTF. CDR3 DNA: TGCAGCGTTCCCAACAGTTTCAGGAACTATGGCTACACCTTC.

The J gene is TRBJ2-1, the V gene TRBV6-4; D possibly corresponds to TRBD1 (5 bases). Trimming shortened V by 0 bases and J by 7 bases, and 13 bases separated the two germline ends. In germline, CDR1 is MRHNA, CDR2 SNTAGT. The CDR3 consists of 15 residues. The CDR3 nucleotides are TGTGCCAGCAGTGACTCGATCACAGGTTGGAATGAGCAGTTCTTC. It is translated as CASSDSITGWNEQFF.

This chain uses TRBV5-6 with TRBJ2-3, with unresolved D. CDR3 length equals 16 residues. Trimming left V 3 bases short and J 2 bases short, with 16 bases between. The germline gives CDR1 SGHDT, CDR2 YYEEEE. The CDR3 sequence: CASSSRSPRDTDTQYF. Here the CDR3 DNA reads TGTGCCAGCAGCTCTCGGTCCCCCCGAGACACAGATACGCAGTATTTT.

V usage is TRBV11-3 and J usage is TRBJ2-3; maybe TRBD1 (5 bases). V was shortened by 3 bases and J by 4 bases, with 11 bases between the two germline ends. Germline assignment: CDR1 SGHNT and CDR2 YENEEA. The CDR3 totals 14 residues. The CDR3 DNA is TGTGCCAGCAGCTTCAGGGCTCGGTCAGATACGCAGTATTTT. Its protein product is CASSFRARSDTQYF.

The chain uses TRBV5-1 and TRBJ2-7; 9 bases line up with TRBD1. Germline values: CDR1 SGHRS, CDR2 YFSETQ. The CDR3 has 16 amino acids. V lost 5 bases to trimming and J lost 4 bases; unmatched junction nucleotides: 13. CDR3 in amino acids: CASRTNLGQGIYEQYF. The CDR3 DNA reads TGCGCCAGCAGGACTAACTTAGGACAGGGGATATACGAGCAGTACTTC.

The chain employs TRBV2 and TRBJ2-5, with D perhaps matching TRBD2 (7 bases). The CDR3 has 14 residues. V gave up 3 bases and J gave up 3 bases, with 11 bases separating them. Germline V gives CDR1 SNHLY, CDR2 FYNNEI. The DNA of the CDR3 is TGTGCCAGCAGTGATAGGGGGGGGAAAGAGACCCAGTACTTC. Encoded protein: CASSDRGGKETQYF.

V usage is TRBV7-8 and J usage is TRBJ2-7; 8 bases match TRBD2. CDR1 is SGHVS, CDR2 FQNEAQ, per germline. V shed 2 bases, J shed 3 bases, and the junction held 3 bases outside the gene matches. The CDR3 spans 14 residues. CDR3 sequence (DNA): TGTGCCAGCAGCTTATCGGGAGGGTACTACGAGCAGTACTTC. It specifies CASSLSGGYYEQYF.

J is TRBJ2-2 and V is TRBV27; D gene unclear. Germline V gives CDR1 MNHEY, CDR2 SMNVEV (reference sequence). The CDR3 loop spans 16 amino acids. The V end lost 3 bases, the J end lost 0 bases, and 11 bases lay between the germline ends. The CDR3 region is CASSFIQFANTGELFF. Here the CDR3 DNA reads TGTGCCAGCAGTTTTATCCAGTTCGCGAACACCGGGGAGCTGTTTTTT.